This T cell receptor beta chain is from a study of T cell responses to AZD1222 COVID-19 vaccine. Comments on this clone: Relative to the germline gene, one junction end is altered; a read error may explain this.

TCRdb's copy holds only in-frame clones and misses some; the assay was immunoSEQ multiplex PCR. The table shows approximately 80,000 clones, with around 93% occurring only once. Germline CDR1 is SSHAT and CDR2 is FNYEAQ (reference sequence). The CDR3 is 12 residues long. The source of this sequence is an adult who received the AZD1222 COVID-19 vaccine. This specimen was peripheral blood, taken 28 days after the second AZD1222 dose. The chain has TRBV7-7 and TRBJ2-2; no clear D gene. The CDR3 here is CASSTGPGELFF. The CDR3 bases are TGTGCTAGCAGCACCGGTCCCGGGGAGCTGTTTTTT.